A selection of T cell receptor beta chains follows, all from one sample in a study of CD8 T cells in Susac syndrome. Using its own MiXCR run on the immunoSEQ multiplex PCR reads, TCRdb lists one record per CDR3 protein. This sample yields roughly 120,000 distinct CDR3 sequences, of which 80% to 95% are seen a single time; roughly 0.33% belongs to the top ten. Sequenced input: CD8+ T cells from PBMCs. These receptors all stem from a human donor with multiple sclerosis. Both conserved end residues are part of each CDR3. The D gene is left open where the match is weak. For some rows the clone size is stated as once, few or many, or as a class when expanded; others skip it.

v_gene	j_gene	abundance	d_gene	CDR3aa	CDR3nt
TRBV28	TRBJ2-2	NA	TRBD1	CASSTGAGELFF	TGTGCCAGCAGTACAGGGGCCGGGGAGCTGTTTTTT
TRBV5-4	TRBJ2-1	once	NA	CASSYSDEQFF	TGTGCCAGCAGCTACAGTGATGAGCAGTTCTTC
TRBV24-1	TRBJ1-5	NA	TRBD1	CATSETGTGTQPQHF	TGTGCCACCAGTGAGACCGGGACAGGGACTCAGCCCCAGCATTTT
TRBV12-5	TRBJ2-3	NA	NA	CASGQIRQTSTDTQYF	TGTGCTAGTGGCCAGATAAGGCAAACTAGCACAGATACGCAGTATTTT
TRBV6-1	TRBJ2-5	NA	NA	CASCISGVGGGPLPIETQYF	TGTGCCAGCTGCATTTCTGGTGTGGGCGGAGGGCCTCTACCCATAGAGACCCAGTACTTC
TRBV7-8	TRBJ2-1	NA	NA	CASSPRPYNEQFF	TGTGCCAGCAGCCCTAGGCCCTACAATGAGCAGTTCTTC
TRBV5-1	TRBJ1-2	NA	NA	CASNGGGYGYTF	TGCGCCAGCAATGGGGGAGGCTATGGCTACACCTTC
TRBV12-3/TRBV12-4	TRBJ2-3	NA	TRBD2	CASSSRGGPQYF	TGTGCCAGCAGTTCCCGGGGGGGGCCGCAGTATTTT
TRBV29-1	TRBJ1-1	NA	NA	CSVEDRLRPEAFF	TGCAGCGTTGAAGATCGCCTGCGGCCTGAAGCTTTCTTT
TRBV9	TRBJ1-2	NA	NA	CASSVGGGRSNYGYTF	TGTGCCAGCAGCGTAGGGGGGGGGAGATCTAACTATGGCTACACCTTC